This TCR beta chain was identified during a study of blood T cell repertoires in COVID-19. Overall study: There were acute and convalescent COVID-19 samples, and they came from the United States, Italy and Spain.

Profiling relied on immunoSEQ multiplex PCR, and the TCRdb table lists in-frame clones only, not all of them. The table has fewer than 350,000 clones, around 90% seen once. This CDR3 has 14 amino acids. From germline, CDR1 is SQVTM and CDR2 ANQGSEA. V dropped 7 bases and J dropped 5; count of bases not matched to a gene: 13. This receptor was identified in a woman in her twenties or thirties who had recovered from COVID-19. The chain is built from TRBV29-1 and TRBJ1-1; 7 nucleotides match TRBD1. Sequencing input: PBMCs or T cells enriched from blood (not recorded which). The CDR3, as DNA: TGCAGCGGAATACAGGGGACCGCAAGGACTGAAGCTTTCTTT. This translates into CSGIQGTARTEAFF.